These T cell receptor beta chains were read from a single sample in a study of early T cells in non-severe SARS-CoV-2 infection. A single record per CDR3 protein comes from TCRdb applying MiXCR to the 5' RACE reads. Of 45,000 or so distinct CDR3 sequences listed, approximately 22% were seen once; the top ten hold approximately 4.4%. The specimen was whole blood, collected at baseline. The receptors derive from an adult who was a healthcare worker with PCR-confirmed SARS-CoV-2 infection or an uninfected control (not recorded which). Both conserved end residues are part of each CDR3. A D gene is named only where the DNA matches it firmly. A clone size is listed for some rows: how often the clone was seen (once, few, many), or a class if it is expanded.

-,TRBJ1-1,TRBV6-1,-,CASQGMNTEAFF,TGTGCCTCGCAAGGCATGAACACTGAAGCTTTCTTT
few,TRBJ1-6,TRBV3-1,TRBD1,CASRGTGYNSPLHF,TGTGCCTCAAGAGGGACAGGGTATAATTCACCCCTCCACTTT
few,TRBJ1-3,TRBV4-1,-,CASSQGQLDYGNTIYF,TGCGCCAGCAGCCAAGGACAGCTCGACTATGGAAACACCATATATTTT
few,TRBJ1-5,TRBV7-3,-,CASSPVNQPQHF,TGTGCCAGCAGCCCCGTCAATCAGCCCCAGCATTTT
-,TRBJ2-3,TRBV20-1,-,CSARAPGDTQYF,TGCAGTGCTAGAGCTCCGGGCGATACGCAGTATTTT
-,TRBJ2-4,TRBV20-1,-,CSARDWESIGNIQYF,TGCAGTGCTAGAGATTGGGAGTCGATCGGAAACATTCAGTACTTC
-,TRBJ1-2,TRBV12-3/TRBV12-4,TRBD1,CASSPSGRGPRWGYTF,TGTGCCAGCAGTCCCTCAGGCAGGGGGCCGCGTTGGGGCTACACCTTC
few,TRBJ1-2,TRBV21-1,-,CASSRSHYGYTF,TGTGCCAGCAGCAGGTCACACTATGGCTACACCTTC
-,TRBJ2-5,TRBV24-1,TRBD2,CATSDATSGGHQETQYF,TGTGCCACCAGTGATGCGACTAGCGGGGGCCACCAAGAGACCCAGTACTTC
few,TRBJ2-1,TRBV19,TRBD2,CASSIARGGEQFF,TGTGCCAGTAGTATAGCCCGGGGAGGGGAGCAGTTCTTC
few,TRBJ2-3,TRBV20-1,-,CSASGRSTDTQYF,TGCAGTGCTAGTGGTAGGAGCACAGATACGCAGTATTTT
-,TRBJ2-3,TRBV12-3/TRBV12-4,-,CASSFLRNTDTQYF,TGTGCCAGCAGTTTTTTGCGAAACACAGATACGCAGTATTTT
many,TRBJ2-3,TRBV3-1,-,CASSLRGGDTQYF,TGTGCCAGCAGCCTCCGAGGCGGAGATACGCAGTATTTT
-,TRBJ2-2,TRBV4-3,-,CASTEGRPNTGELFF,TGCGCCAGCACCGAGGGAAGGCCGAACACCGGGGAGCTGTTTTTT
-,TRBJ2-7,TRBV5-8,TRBD2,CASSLAPGLVYEQYF,TGTGCCAGCAGCTTGGCTCCGGGACTAGTATACGAGCAGTACTTC
-,TRBJ2-1,TRBV10-3,-,CAISFDRNEQFF,TGTGCCATCAGCTTTGACCGCAATGAGCAGTTCTTC
-,TRBJ2-1,TRBV6-5,-,CASSYSILENEQFF,TGTGCCAGCAGTTACTCGATTTTGGAGAATGAGCAGTTCTTC
-,TRBJ2-1,TRBV6-5,-,CASSYSRGDYNEQFF,TGTGCCAGCAGTTACTCAAGGGGGGATTACAATGAGCAGTTCTTC
-,TRBJ2-7,TRBV6-2/TRBV6-3,TRBD1,CASTHRGHSYEQYF,TGTGCCAGCACTCACAGGGGACACTCCTACGAGCAGTACTTC
few,TRBJ1-5,TRBV7-6,-,CASSLEGSSSNQPQHF,TGTGCCAGCAGCTTAGAGGGATCTAGTAGCAATCAGCCCCAGCATTTT
few,TRBJ2-7,TRBV11-2,-,CASSLFQGGVPALEQYF,TGTGCCAGCAGCTTATTCCAGGGCGGAGTCCCAGCCCTCGAGCAGTACTTC
-,TRBJ2-7,TRBV5-1,-,CASSGIDSSYEQYF,TGCGCCAGCAGCGGGATCGACAGCTCCTACGAGCAGTACTTC
-,TRBJ2-1,TRBV7-9,TRBD1,CASSTVTGPYNEQFF,TGTGCCAGCAGCACCGTGACAGGGCCATACAATGAGCAGTTCTTC
-,TRBJ2-3,TRBV6-5,-,CASTKASTDTQYF,TGTGCCAGCACCAAGGCGAGCACAGATACGCAGTATTTT
-,TRBJ2-1,TRBV6-5,TRBD1,CASTAGTGYNEQFF,TGTGCCAGCACCGCCGGGACAGGGTACAATGAGCAGTTCTTC
few,TRBJ2-1,TRBV20-1,TRBD1,CSARAPTGSYNEQFF,TGCAGTGCTAGAGCTCCGACAGGGAGCTACAATGAGCAGTTCTTC
-,TRBJ1-1,TRBV7-8,-,CASSRTVMNTEVFF,TGTGCCAGCAGCCGGACGGTCATGAACACTGAAGTTTTCTTT
-,TRBJ1-1,TRBV29-1,-,CSGKLSTEAFF,TGCAGCGGTAAACTCAGCACTGAAGCTTTCTTT
-,TRBJ2-3,TRBV5-1,-,CASSLIAVLGTDTQYF,TGCGCCAGCAGCTTGATTGCGGTGTTAGGCACAGATACGCAGTATTTT
few,TRBJ2-7,TRBV3-1,TRBD1,CASSLSGTGREQYF,TGTGCCAGCAGCCTCTCCGGGACAGGGCGTGAGCAGTACTTC
few,TRBJ1-5,TRBV6-6,TRBD1,CASSSPDRGPAQPQHF,TGTGCCAGCAGTTCCCCGGACAGGGGGCCCGCTCAGCCCCAGCATTTT
-,TRBJ2-7,TRBV14,-,CASTYGSSYEQYF,TGTGCCAGCACGTACGGTAGCTCCTACGAGCAGTACTTC